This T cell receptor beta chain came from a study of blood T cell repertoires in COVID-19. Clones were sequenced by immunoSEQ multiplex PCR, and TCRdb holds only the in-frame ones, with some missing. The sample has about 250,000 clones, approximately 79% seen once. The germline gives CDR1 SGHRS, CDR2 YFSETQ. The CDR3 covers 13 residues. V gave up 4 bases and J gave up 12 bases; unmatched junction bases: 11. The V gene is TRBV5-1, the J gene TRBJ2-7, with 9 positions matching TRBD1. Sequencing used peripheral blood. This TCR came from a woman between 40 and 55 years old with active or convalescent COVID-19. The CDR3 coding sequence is TGCGCCAGCAGCCGAACGGGACAGGGTGGCGTGTACGTC. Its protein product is CASSRTGQGGVYV.